This T cell receptor beta chain was recovered during a study of blood T cell repertoires in COVID-19. In the study overall: The cDNA or gDNA used as material had been derived from T cells, B-cell-depleted T cells, or PBMCs.

Cohort assignment relied on participant-reported clinical history. The germline gives CDR1 MNHEY, CDR2 SVGAGI. This CDR3 is built from 15 residues. With V trimmed by 4 bases and J by 3 bases, 6 bases remained unmatched. Clones were read by immunoSEQ multiplex PCR, and TCRdb kept only the in-frame ones, dropping some. Of around 160,000 clones in the sample, 80% were seen once. In its sample, this clone was seen once. The TCR comes from a middle-aged man who had recovered from COVID-19. The chain combines TRBV6-5 with TRBJ2-3; 8 bases agree with TRBD2. Material for sequencing was PBMCs or T cells enriched from blood (not recorded which). The CDR3 protein is CASSFSGVRTDTQYF. The CDR3 DNA is TGTGCCAGCAGTTTTAGCGGGGTTCGGACAGATACGCAGTATTTT.